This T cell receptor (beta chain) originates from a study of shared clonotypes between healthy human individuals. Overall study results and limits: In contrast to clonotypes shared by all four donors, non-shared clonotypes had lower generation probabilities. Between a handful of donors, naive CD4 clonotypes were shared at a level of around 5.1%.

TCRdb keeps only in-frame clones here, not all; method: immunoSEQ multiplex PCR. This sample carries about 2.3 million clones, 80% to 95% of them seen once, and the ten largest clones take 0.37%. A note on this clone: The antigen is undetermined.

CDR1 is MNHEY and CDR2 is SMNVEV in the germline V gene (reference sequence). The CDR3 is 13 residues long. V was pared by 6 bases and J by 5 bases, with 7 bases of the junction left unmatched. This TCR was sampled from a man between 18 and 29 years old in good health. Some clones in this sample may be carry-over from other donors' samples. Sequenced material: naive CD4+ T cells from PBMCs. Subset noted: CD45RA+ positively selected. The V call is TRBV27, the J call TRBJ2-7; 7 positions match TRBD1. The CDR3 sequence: CASRRQGSDEQYF. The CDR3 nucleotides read TGTGCCAGCAGACGACAGGGCTCGGACGAGCAGTACTTC.